This entry is about one T cell receptor (beta chain). Its target is unknown. The data were taken from a study of Graves' ophthalmopathy and Graves' hyperthyroidism. Study background: If no ophthalmopathy appeared within 18 months of follow-up, hyperthyroidism was termed stable.

The study, taken as a whole, reports: Using 13 signatures, a model distinguished ophthalmopathy from stable hyperthyroidism, reaching about 85% sensitivity and approximately 81% specificity.

The CDR3 spans 15 residues. Germline-derived CDR1 and CDR2 are SGHAT and FQNNGV. Beta-chain TCR CDR3 regions were amplified from RNA transcripts. HTBI primers were employed in first-round RT-PCR, then a second-round multiplex PCR followed. One entry per CDR3 protein results from TCRdb running MiXCR on the multiplex PCR reads. The sample has about 600,000 distinct CDR3 sequences, 35% to 40% seen once. The chain carries TRBV11-2 and TRBJ2-7, with D maybe TRBD2 (5 bases). The J call may be in error: the DNA end matches TRBJ2-4 better. The receptor's source is an adult man with Graves' hyperthyroidism. Material for sequencing was peripheral blood or thyroid tissue (not recorded which). The CDR3 protein is CASKVAPYAKNIQYF. The DNA for the CDR3 is TGTGCCAGCAAGGTAGCGCCCTACGCCAAAAACATTCAGTACTTC.